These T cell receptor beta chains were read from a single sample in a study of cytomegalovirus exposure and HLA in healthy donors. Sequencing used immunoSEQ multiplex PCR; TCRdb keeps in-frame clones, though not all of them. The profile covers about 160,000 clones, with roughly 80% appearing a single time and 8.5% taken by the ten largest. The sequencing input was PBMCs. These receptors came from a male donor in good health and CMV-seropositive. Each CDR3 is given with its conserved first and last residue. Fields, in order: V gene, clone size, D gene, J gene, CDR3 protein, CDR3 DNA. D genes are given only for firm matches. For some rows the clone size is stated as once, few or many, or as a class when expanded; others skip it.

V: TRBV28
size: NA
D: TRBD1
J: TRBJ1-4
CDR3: CASSSPIQTPRQGGEKLFF
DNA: TGTGCCAGCAGTTCCCCCATTCAAACCCCCCGACAGGGTGGTGAAAAACTGTTTTTT

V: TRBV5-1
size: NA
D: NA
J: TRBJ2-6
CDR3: CASSGGALSGANGLTF
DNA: TGCGCCAGCAGTGGGGGGGCCCTCTCTGGGGCCAACGGCCTGACTTTC

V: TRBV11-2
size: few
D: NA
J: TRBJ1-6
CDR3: CASSPNQQGSPLHF
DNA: TGTGCCAGCAGTCCTAACCAACAGGGTTCACCCCTCCACTTT

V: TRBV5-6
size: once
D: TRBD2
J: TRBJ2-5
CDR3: CASRGRAGGPTQYF
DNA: TGTGCCAGCAGAGGCCGAGCGGGGGGGCCGACCCAGTACTTC

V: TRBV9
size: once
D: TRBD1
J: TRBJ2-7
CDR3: CASSVEPGQGYEQYF
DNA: TGTGCCAGCAGCGTAGAGCCGGGACAGGGTTACGAGCAGTACTTC

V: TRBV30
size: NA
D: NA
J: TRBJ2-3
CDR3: CAWNFRGSTDTQYF
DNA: TGTGCCTGGAACTTCAGGGGAAGCACAGATACGCAGTATTTT

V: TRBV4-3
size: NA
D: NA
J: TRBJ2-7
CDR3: CASSQDTRRGYEQYF
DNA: TGCGCCAGCAGCCAAGATACTAGGAGGGGCTACGAGCAGTACTTC

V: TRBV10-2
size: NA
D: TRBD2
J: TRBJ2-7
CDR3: CASSESRQLAGSAYEQYF
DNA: TGCGCCAGCAGTGAGTCGAGGCAACTAGCGGGATCAGCTTACGAGCAGTACTTC

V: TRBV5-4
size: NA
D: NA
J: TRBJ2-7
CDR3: CASSLGAGPYEQYF
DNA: TGTGCCAGCAGCTTAGGTGCGGGGCCGTACGAGCAGTACTTC

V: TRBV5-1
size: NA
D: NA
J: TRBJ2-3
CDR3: CASSLARGTSTDTQYF
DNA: TGCGCCAGCAGCTTGGCCCGCGGGACTAGCACAGATACGCAGTATTTT

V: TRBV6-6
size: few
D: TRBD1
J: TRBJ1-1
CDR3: CASSLTGGRTEAFF
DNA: TGTGCCAGCAGCCTAACAGGGGGACGGACTGAAGCTTTCTTT

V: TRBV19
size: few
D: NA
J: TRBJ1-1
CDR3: CASIQTRIGTEAFF
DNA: TGTGCCAGTATCCAGACACGGATAGGCACTGAAGCTTTCTTT

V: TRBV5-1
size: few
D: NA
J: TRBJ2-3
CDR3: CASSLGWEGADTQYF
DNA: TGCGCCAGCAGCTTGGGGTGGGAGGGGGCAGATACGCAGTATTTT

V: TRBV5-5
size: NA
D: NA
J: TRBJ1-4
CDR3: CASSPTGGKLFF
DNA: TGTGCCAGCAGCCCAACAGGTGGAAAACTGTTTTTT